This TCR beta chain was recovered during a study of T cells in Graves' hyperthyroidism and ophthalmopathy. On this clonotype: One end of the junction varies from germline; a read error may be responsible.

Amplified TCR beta CDR3 regions came from RNA transcripts. HTBI primers were the set used in a first-round RT-PCR of the TCR CDR3. Via MiXCR, TCRdb re-called the multiplex PCR reads, giving one row per CDR3 protein. The sample lists a few hundred thousand distinct CDR3 sequences, approximately 44% seen once, with approximately 8.4% in the top ten. The CDR3 length is 17 residues. Germline V gene data show CDR1 as SGHDN and CDR2 as FVKESK. This sequence was found in a young woman with Graves' hyperthyroidism. The sequenced material came from peripheral blood or thyroid tissue (not recorded which). This rearrangement joins TRBV14 to TRBJ2-7; D is perhaps TRBD2 (5 bases). CDR3 sequence: CASGQLSVEAMTIEQYF. The DNA for the CDR3 is TGTGCCAGCGGCCAATTAAGCGTAGAGGCTATGACTATCGAGCAGTACTTC.